Presented here are 32 T cell receptor beta chains from one specimen sequenced in a study of cytomegalovirus exposure and HLA in healthy donors. Assay: immunoSEQ multiplex PCR; the TCRdb copy retains only in-frame clones and omits some. The sample gives 150,000 to 200,000 clones, roughly 91% of which show up once; around 3.8% is in the top ten. Sequenced: PBMCs. The receptors come from a man aged 18 to 29 in good health and CMV-seropositive.

The chain has TRBV7-3 and TRBJ2-3; possibly TRBD1 for D (6 bases). CDR3 size: 15 residues. The V end lost 1 base, the J end lost 5 bases, and 13 bases lay between the germline ends. Per the germline V gene, CDR1 is SGHTA and CDR2 is FQGTGA. The DNA for the CDR3 is TGTGCCAGCAGCTTAAGCGCAGGGGTATTAGATACGCAGTATTTT. Translation: CASSLSAGVLDTQYF.

The gene calls are TRBV29-1 and TRBJ1-2; D call uncertain. CDR3 length equals 11 residues. Per the germline V gene, CDR1 is SQVTM and CDR2 is ANQGSEA. Trimming removed 4 bases from V and 2 bases from J, with 5 bases in between. The CDR3 sequence: CSVALNYGYTF. The CDR3 coding sequence is TGCAGCGTTGCTCTAAACTATGGCTACACCTTC. Full variable domain (rest looked up from reference TRBV29-1 and TRBJ1-2): SAVISQKPSRDICQRGTSLTIQCQVDSQVTMMFWYRQQPGQSLTLIATANQGSEATYESGFVIDKFPISRPNLTFSTLTVSNMSPEDSSIYLCSVALNYGYTFGSGTRLTVV.

The chain joins TRBV6-5 to TRBJ1-1; 12 bases line up with TRBD1. The germline V gene has CDR1 MNHEY and CDR2 SVGAGI. The CDR3 loop spans 15 amino acids. V lost 5 bases and J lost 7; bases outside the gene matches: 8. The CDR3 spells CASSTGTGGAGEAFF. The DNA of the CDR3 is TGTGCCAGCAGTACCGGGACAGGGGGCGCGGGTGAAGCTTTCTTT.

This rearrangement joins TRBV7-6 to TRBJ1-4; 8 positions agree with TRBD1. The CDR3 extends over 15 amino acids. V shed 5 bases, J shed 7 bases, and the junction held 9 bases outside the gene matches. The germline V gene encodes CDR1 SGHVS and CDR2 FNYEAQ. As DNA, the CDR3 is TGTGCCAGCAGCCCTCGACAGGGGTATGGTGAAAAACTGTTTTTT. Protein: CASSPRQGYGEKLFF.

This chain links TRBV6-1 with TRBJ1-2, with D unresolved. Germline CDR1 MNHNS, CDR2 SASEGT. CDR3 length: 15 amino acids. The V and J ends lost 7 bases and 1 base respectively, with 16 bases between them. In DNA form, the CDR3 reads TGTGCCAGCAATTCCGTGGCCGTAATTAACTATGGCTACACCTTC. It encodes CASNSVAVINYGYTF.

The chain recombines TRBV7-6 with TRBJ2-3, with a weak D call TRBD2 (6 bases). CDR3 length: 16 amino acids. Trimming pared 1 base from V and 3 bases from J, leaving 14 bases between. Germline V CDR1 and CDR2: SGHVS, FNYEAQ. The DNA of the CDR3 is TGTGCCAGCAGCTTAGAAGGCGGGATAACGACAGATACGCAGTATTTT. It translates to CASSLEGGITTDTQYF.

The V and J genes are TRBV4-1 and TRBJ2-5; possible D gene TRBD2, 6 bases. V lost 0 bases and J 4 bases, leaving 9 bases between the germline ends. Germline CDR1 and CDR2: MGHRA and YSYEKL. The CDR3 is made up of 14 amino acids. The CDR3 DNA reads as TGCGCCAGCAGCCAAGATCGACTAGGAGAGACCCAGTACTTC. Translating it yields CASSQDRLGETQYF.

The chain carries TRBV11-1 and TRBJ2-5; possibly TRBD1 for D (6 bases). Trimming shortened V by 5 bases and J by 5 bases, and 9 bases separated the two germline ends. The CDR3 runs 12 residues. The germline CDR1 and CDR2 sequences are SGHAT and FQDESV (reference sequence). The CDR3 protein is CASSVTGETQYF. The CDR3 DNA reads as TGTGCCAGCAGCGTCACAGGGGAGACCCAGTACTTC.

This sequence joins TRBV5-1 and TRBJ2-5; 7 bases are a match to TRBD1. This CDR3 contains 15 residues. V trimming: 4 bases; J trimming: 1 base; junction bases outside the gene matches: 7. Germline CDR1 is SGHRS and CDR2 is YFSETQ. This CDR3 is CASSLNAGGQETQYF. Here the CDR3 DNA reads TGCGCCAGCAGCCTTAACGCAGGGGGCCAAGAGACCCAGTACTTC.

The rearrangement joins TRBV27 to TRBJ2-3; maybe TRBD2 (7 bases). This CDR3 is built from 15 residues. The V end was cut by 2 bases, the J end by 8 bases, with 17 bases between. Germline V lookup: CDR1 MNHEY, CDR2 SMNVEV (reference sequence). CDR3 protein: CASSLAGASVGTQYF. CDR3 nucleotides: TGTGCCAGCAGTTTAGCGGGGGCCAGCGTCGGTACGCAGTATTTT.

The chain links TRBV5-4 to TRBJ2-3; D is possibly TRBD2 (6 bases). The CDR3 sequence is 15 residues long. Germline-derived CDR1 and CDR2 are SGHNT and YYREEE (reference sequence). V dropped 4 bases and J dropped 2 bases, with 14 bases sitting between them. CDR3 DNA sequence: TGTGCCAGCAGCAATTCGGGGCGGGACACAGATACGCAGTATTTT. Translated: CASSNSGRDTDTQYF.

The chain joins TRBV28 to TRBJ1-3, with TRBD1 matching over 9 bases. V shed 6 bases and J 2 bases; nucleotides not matched to a gene: 8. This CDR3 has 16 residues. CDR1 is MDHEN, CDR2 SYDVKM, per germline. In nucleotides, the CDR3 is TGTGCCAGCAGCTCCCAGACAGGGGGGCCTGGAAACACCATATATTTT. Its protein is CASSSQTGGPGNTIYF.

CDR3 protein: CASSVRNTGELFF. The CDR3 coding sequence is TGTGCCAGCAGCGTACGTAACACCGGGGAGCTGTTTTTT. V is TRBV9 and J is TRBJ2-2; no clear D. The ends were cut back, 1 base at V and 2 bases at J, with 3 bases in the middle. The CDR3 spans 13 residues. The germline CDR1 and CDR2 sequences are SGDLS and YYNGEE.

The chain has TRBV9 and TRBJ2-4; 9 bases align to TRBD2. Looked up from germline, CDR1 is SGDLS and CDR2 is YYNGEE. This CDR3 is built from 14 residues. The V segment lost 0 bases and the J segment 8 bases; nucleotides outside the gene matches: 3. In nucleotides, the CDR3 is TGTGCCAGCAGCGTAGCGAGCGGGGGGTACATTCAGTACTTC. Protein sequence: CASSVASGGYIQYF.

The chain carries TRBV19 and TRBJ2-1, with D perhaps TRBD1 (6 bases). This CDR3 comprises 16 residues. V was pared by 6 bases and J by 7 bases, with 22 bases between. Germline V gene lookup returns CDR1 LNHDA and CDR2 SQIVND (reference sequence). CDR3 sequence (DNA): TGTGCCAGTAGCCAACAGGGAGAAACCGCGTGGAATGAGCAGTTCTTC. It translates to CASSQQGETAWNEQFF.

This rearrangement joins TRBV21-1 to TRBJ1-5; whether TRBD1, the table's D call, matches the DNA was not checked. TRBV21-1 has pseudogene status. This CDR3 has 18 residues. The CDR3 protein is CASSSRDRECSSNQPQHF. The DNA of the CDR3 is TGTGCCAGCAGCTCCCGGGACAGGGAATGTAGTAGCAATCAGCCCCAGCATTTT.

The J gene is TRBJ1-1, the V gene TRBV7-3; possible D gene TRBD1, 6 bases. In germline, CDR1 is SGHTA, CDR2 FQGTGA. V lost 5 bases and J 4 bases, leaving 11 bases between the germline ends. This CDR3 region has 13 residues. The CDR3 reads CASSPTGFTEAFF. The CDR3 nucleotides are TGTGCCAGCAGCCCCACAGGGTTCACTGAAGCTTTCTTT.

The chain employs TRBV29-1 and TRBJ2-7, with TRBD1 matching 9 bases. CDR1 is SQVTM and CDR2 is ANQGSEA in the germline V gene. The CDR3 covers 13 residues. V trimming: 8 bases; J trimming: 4 bases; junction bases outside the gene matches: 9. The CDR3 sequence is CSYLGTGPYEQYF. The CDR3 nucleotides are TGCAGCTACCTTGGGACAGGGCCTTACGAGCAGTACTTC.

The chain employs TRBV7-9 and TRBJ2-3, with 9 bases identical to TRBD2. Germline lookup yields CDR1 SEHNR and CDR2 FQNEAQ (reference sequence). CDR3 length: 16 residues. J was trimmed by 6 bases and V by 5 bases; bases with no gene match: 12. CDR3 sequence: CASSPHEAGGRDTQYF. CDR3 in DNA: TGTGCCAGCAGCCCCCACGAGGCGGGAGGGCGGGATACGCAGTATTTT.

V and J are TRBV27 and TRBJ2-3; TRBD1 matches at 9 bases. The CDR3 sequence is 16 residues long. V trimming: 7 bases; J trimming: 1 base; junction bases outside the gene matches: 9. CDR1 and CDR2 (germline): MNHEY, SMNVEV (reference sequence). As DNA, the CDR3 is TGTGCCAGCATGCAACGCCGGGACAGGGGCACAGATACGCAGTATTTT. Translated: CASMQRRDRGTDTQYF.

This CDR3 reads CASSLGGRGADTQYF. CDR3 nucleotides: TGCGCCAGCAGCTTGGGCGGGAGGGGAGCAGATACGCAGTATTTT. The J gene is TRBJ2-3, the V gene TRBV5-1; 9 nucleotides match TRBD2. The germline gives CDR1 SGHRS, CDR2 YFSETQ. The CDR3 sequence is 15 residues long. V trimming: 0 bases; J trimming: 4 bases; junction bases outside the gene matches: 3. Complete variable domain (other parts from reference TRBV5-1 and TRBJ2-3): KAGVTQTPRYLIKTRGQQVTLSCSPISGHRSVSWYQQTPGQGLQFLFEYFSETQRNKGNFPGRFSGRQFSNSRSEMNVSTLELGDSALYLCASSLGGRGADTQYFGPGTRLTVL.

V is TRBV6-6 and J is TRBJ2-7, with TRBD1 matching over 7 bases. Unmatched junction bases numbered 7, after V lost 2 bases and J lost 3 bases. The germline gives CDR1 MNHNY, CDR2 SVGAGI (reference sequence). The CDR3 is 15 residues long. CDR3 DNA sequence: TGTGCCAGCAGTTACCCACGGGACAGCCGCTACGAGCAGTACTTC. It translates to CASSYPRDSRYEQYF.

V usage is TRBV5-1 and J usage is TRBJ2-3; D gene uncertain. Germline V CDR1 and CDR2: SGHRS, YFSETQ. The ends were cut back, 8 bases at V and 0 bases at J, with 13 bases in the middle. The CDR3 extends over 14 amino acids. CDR3: CASSRVPSTDTQYF. CDR3 nucleotide sequence: TGCGCCAGTTCGAGAGTTCCTAGCACAGATACGCAGTATTTT.

The gene calls are TRBV2 and TRBJ2-7, with TRBD2 identical over 9 bases. The CDR3 spans 16 residues. After removal of 6 bases from V and 0 bases from J, the junction contained 9 bases not matched to a gene. Germline V gene sequence: CDR1 SNHLY, CDR2 FYNNEI. DNA of the CDR3: TGTGCCAGCAGGATGACTAGCGGAGATAGCTCCTACGAGCAGTACTTC. Amino acid sequence: CASRMTSGDSSYEQYF.

The rearrangement joins TRBV28 to TRBJ1-2; D is unresolved. This CDR3 comprises 15 residues. Trimming cost V 2 bases and J 4 bases, with 14 bases left between them. Germline CDR1 and CDR2: MDHEN and SYDVKM. The CDR3 spells CASSLERVRGYGYTF. CDR3 nucleotide sequence: TGTGCCAGCAGTTTAGAACGGGTACGCGGCTATGGCTACACCTTC.

The chain is built from TRBV28 and TRBJ1-5; D is unresolved. There are 14 residues in the CDR3. The ends were cut back, 2 bases at V and 3 bases at J, with 8 bases in the middle. From germline, CDR1 is MDHEN and CDR2 SYDVKM. In DNA, the CDR3 is TGTGCCAGCAGTTTAGGGCAGCTCAATCAGCCCCAGCATTTT. Translated: CASSLGQLNQPQHF.

The rearrangement joins TRBV5-6 to TRBJ2-3; TRBD2 might be the D (5 bases). Per the germline V gene, CDR1 is SGHDT and CDR2 is YYEEEE. The CDR3 totals 14 residues. The germline V and J ends were trimmed by 2 bases and 4 bases, with 11 bases remaining between them. The CDR3 bases are TGTGCCAGCAGCTTCAGTAGCGAATCAGATACGCAGTATTTT. Protein product: CASSFSSESDTQYF.

This sequence joins TRBV10-3 and TRBJ2-1, with TRBD2 identical over 15 bases. In germline, CDR1 is ENHRY, CDR2 SYGVKD. The CDR3 extends over 15 amino acids. V lost 6 bases to trimming and J lost 6 bases; unmatched junction nucleotides: 3. The CDR3 DNA is TGTGCCATCAGCCTGGGACTAGCGGGGGGCAATGAGCAGTTCTTC. It encodes CAISLGLAGGNEQFF.

The chain combines TRBV11-3 with TRBJ1-2; 7 nucleotides match TRBD1. The germline V gene encodes CDR1 SGHNT and CDR2 YENEEA. The CDR3 totals 14 residues. The V segment lost 5 bases and the J segment 4 bases; nucleotides outside the gene matches: 7. The CDR3 DNA reads TGTGCCAGCAGCCCCAATCCAGGGGGCTATGGCTACACCTTC. This encodes CASSPNPGGYGYTF.

Note on this clone: Compared with germline, one end of the junction differs, possibly owing to a read error. The rearrangement links TRBV7-7 to TRBJ2-1, with 11 bases matching TRBD2. This CDR3 has 16 residues. The germline CDR1 and CDR2 sequences are SSHAT and FNYEAQ (reference sequence). DNA of the CDR3: TGTGCTAGCAGCCCGGGACTAGCGGCGTCCTACAATGAGCAGTTCTTC. The encoded protein is CASSPGLAASYNEQFF.

The rearrangement links TRBV29-1 to TRBJ2-3; 7 bases fit TRBD2. The germline V gene encodes CDR1 SQVTM and CDR2 ANQGSEA. The CDR3 is 23 residues long. V lost 4 bases, J lost 2 bases, and 33 bases stayed unmatched. The CDR3 DNA is TGCAGCGTTGCCAGACGGATGATTATGACTAGCCTGATATTGTGTCGGCCCACAGATACGCAGTATTTT. Its protein product is CSVARRMIMTSLILCRPTDTQYF.

This clone was picked up one time. The chain employs TRBV2 and TRBJ2-2; D perhaps matches TRBD2 (5 bases). The ends were cut back, 6 bases at V and 9 bases at J, with 17 bases in the middle. This CDR3 has 14 residues. Germline assignment: CDR1 SNHLY and CDR2 FYNNEI. The CDR3 protein is CASRDGGLVRELFF. The CDR3 DNA follows: TGTGCCAGCAGAGATGGAGGCTTGGTCCGGGAGCTGTTTTTT.